This entry lists 12 T cell receptor beta chains sequenced from one sample in a study of human T cells and chemical hapten exposure. TCRdb called the RACE reads again in MiXCR, with one record for every CDR3 protein. This table has about 92,000 distinct CDR3 sequences, 9.6% appearing once. Time point meaning: pre-sensitization, week 0. Treatment defined: therapeutic diphenylcyclopropenone sensitization with weekly scalp DPC. Sequenced here: whole blood, sampled in connection with sensitization to the hapten diphenylcyclopropenone (DPC). Receptors were obtained from a woman aged 35 to 49 with alopecia areata. Some clones in this sample may be carry-over from other donors' samples.

This clonotype turned up a few times. V usage is TRBV24-1 and J usage is TRBJ1-5; 7 positions agree with TRBD1. There are 16 residues in the CDR3. V gave up 4 bases and J gave up 4 bases; unmatched junction bases: 9. Germline V gene sequence: CDR1 KGHDR, CDR2 SFDVKD. The CDR3 spells CATSDAVAGGNQPQHF. CDR3 DNA: TGTGCCACCAGTGACGCGGTGGCAGGGGGAAATCAGCCCCAGCATTTT.

Many counts were recorded for this clonotype. The chain is built from TRBV14 and TRBJ2-6, with D possibly TRBD1 on 6 matching bases. The CDR3 contains 16 residues. V dropped 3 bases and J dropped 0 bases, with 9 bases sitting between them. Germline values: CDR1 SGHDN, CDR2 FVKESK. For the CDR3, the DNA is TGTGCCAGCAGCCATCGAGGGGGCTCTGGGGCCAACGTCCTGACTTTC. This codes for CASSHRGGSGANVLTF.

This clonotype was seen many times. This chain connects TRBV6-5 to TRBJ1-1; no definite D call. This CDR3 has 15 residues. CDR1 and CDR2 from the germline V gene are MNHEY and SVGAGI. Deletions cut 6 bases from V and 6 bases from J, with 20 bases between. This CDR3 reads CASSPGASGRAEAFF. CDR3 DNA: TGTGCCAGCAGCCCTGGCGCGTCCGGAAGGGCTGAAGCTTTCTTT.

The chain combines TRBV29-1 with TRBJ2-7, with TRBD1 matching 7 bases. The length of the CDR3 is 13 residues. The junction had 12 bases not matched to a gene; V was cut back by 6 bases and J by 7 bases. CDR1 and CDR2 (germline): SQVTM, ANQGSEA. The CDR3 reads CSVVGQTLGEQYF. CDR3 DNA: TGCAGCGTAGTGGGACAGACTTTGGGGGAGCAGTACTTC.

This clonotype came up many times. V usage is TRBV4-1 and J usage is TRBJ2-7; 8 nucleotides align to TRBD2. The CDR3 covers 18 residues. Germline values: CDR1 MGHRA, CDR2 YSYEKL. V lost 2 bases to trimming and J lost 2 bases; unmatched junction nucleotides: 14. CDR3 in amino acids: CASSQSYGGALLTYEQYF. DNA of the CDR3: TGCGCCAGCAGCCAAAGTTACGGGGGGGCCCTCCTTACCTACGAGCAGTACTTC.

The chain recombines TRBV11-3 with TRBJ2-5; TRBD1 or TRBD2 may be the D gene (5 bases each). Germline CDR1 reads SGHNT; CDR2 reads YENEEA. With 6 bases removed from V and 3 bases from J, the gap between germline ends came to 8 bases. The CDR3 length is 12 residues. The CDR3 DNA reads as TGTGCCAGCAGTCGAGGGGAAGAGACCCAGTACTTC. This gives the protein CASSRGEETQYF.

V gene TRBV20-1 combines with J gene TRBJ2-1; maybe TRBD2 (5 bases). Trimming removed 5 bases from V and 2 bases from J, with 19 bases in between. From germline, CDR1 is DFQATT and CDR2 SNEGSKA (reference sequence). The CDR3 contains 16 residues. The DNA for the CDR3 is TGCAGTGCTGAGGACTCGGTGCAATCTCCCTACAATGAGCAGTTCTTC. It translates to CSAEDSVQSPYNEQFF.

This clonotype was found many times. The V gene is TRBV5-1, the J gene TRBJ2-1; possible D gene TRBD2, 6 bases. In germline, CDR1 is SGHRS, CDR2 YFSETQ. V dropped 2 bases and J dropped 4 bases, with 7 bases sitting between them. The CDR3 contains 13 residues. CDR3 sequence: CASSFAGYNEQFF. The DNA for the CDR3 is TGCGCCAGCAGCTTTGCGGGGTACAATGAGCAGTTCTTC. Filled out from reference TRBV5-1 and TRBJ2-1, the complete variable domain reads KAGVTQTPRYLIKTRGQQVTLSCSPISGHRSVSWYQQTPGQGLQFLFEYFSETQRNKGNFPGRFSGRQFSNSRSEMNVSTLELGDSALYLCASSFAGYNEQFFGPGTRLTVL.

This clonotype was detected only a few times. The chain employs TRBV11-2 and TRBJ1-1, with TRBD1 identical over 8 bases. Germline values: CDR1 SGHAT, CDR2 FQNNGV. The CDR3 extends over 15 amino acids. Trimming removed 3 bases from V and 5 bases from J; junction bases left unmatched: 8. In DNA, the CDR3 is TGTGCCAGCAGCTTTCAACAGGGGGTGGAGACTGAAGCTTTCTTT. This encodes CASSFQQGVETEAFF.

This clonotype showed up many times. The DNA of the CDR3 is TGTGCCAGCAGCTTAGCGGGACAGTTCCAAGAGACCCAGTACTTC. As protein: CASSLAGQFQETQYF. The V gene is TRBV7-2, the J gene TRBJ2-5, with 7 positions matching TRBD1. The germline V gene encodes CDR1 SGHTA and CDR2 FQGNSA. This CDR3 is 15 amino acids long. V dropped 0 bases and J dropped 1; count of bases not matched to a gene: 2.

The V and J genes are TRBV4-3 and TRBJ2-2; possibly TRBD1 for D (6 bases). V dropped 1 base and J dropped 4 bases, with 10 bases sitting between them. Germline loops: CDR1 LGHNA, CDR2 YSLEER. The CDR3 is 15 amino acids. CDR3 DNA sequence: TGCGCCAGCAGCCAAGTTCAGGGGCCCACCGGGGAGCTGTTTTTT. Its translation: CASSQVQGPTGELFF.

Many counts were recorded for this clonotype. The V call is TRBV15, the J call TRBJ2-7; D is uncertain. Trimming pared 0 bases from V and 0 bases from J, leaving 6 bases between. The CDR3 has 14 residues. The germline CDR1 and CDR2 sequences are LNHNV and YYDKDF (reference sequence). CDR3 in amino acids: CATSRDRGSYEQYF. In DNA form, the CDR3 reads TGTGCCACCAGCAGAGATCGAGGCTCCTACGAGCAGTACTTC.